This TCR beta chain stems from a study of shared clonotypes between healthy human individuals. Per germline, CDR1 SNHLY and CDR2 FYNNEI. V dropped 5 bases and J dropped 5 bases, with 12 bases sitting between them. This CDR3 is 13 amino acids long. CD45RO-negative, CCR7-positively selected cells formed the naive CD8 fraction, excluding terminally differentiated effector memory CD45RA+ cells. Assay: immunoSEQ multiplex PCR; the TCRdb copy retains only in-frame clones and omits some. The sample carries roughly 600,000 clones, roughly 98% recorded once. The origin of this receptor is a man aged 30 to 39 in good health. The rearrangement uses TRBV2 and TRBJ1-1; the D gene is possibly TRBD1 (6 bases). Sequenced material: naive CD8+ T cells sorted from blood. CDR3 sequence reads: CASSSGVGTEAFF. The CDR3 region has the DNA TGTGCCAGCAGTTCAGGGGTAGGGACTGAAGCTTTCTTT. Based on the CDR3 plus reference TRBV2 and TRBJ1-1, the full variable domain is EPEVTQTPSHQVTQMGQEVILRCVPISNHLYFYWYRQILGQKVEFLVSFYNNEISEKSEIFDDQFSVERPDGSNFTLKIRSTKLEDSAMYFCASSSGVGTEAFFGQGTRLTVV.